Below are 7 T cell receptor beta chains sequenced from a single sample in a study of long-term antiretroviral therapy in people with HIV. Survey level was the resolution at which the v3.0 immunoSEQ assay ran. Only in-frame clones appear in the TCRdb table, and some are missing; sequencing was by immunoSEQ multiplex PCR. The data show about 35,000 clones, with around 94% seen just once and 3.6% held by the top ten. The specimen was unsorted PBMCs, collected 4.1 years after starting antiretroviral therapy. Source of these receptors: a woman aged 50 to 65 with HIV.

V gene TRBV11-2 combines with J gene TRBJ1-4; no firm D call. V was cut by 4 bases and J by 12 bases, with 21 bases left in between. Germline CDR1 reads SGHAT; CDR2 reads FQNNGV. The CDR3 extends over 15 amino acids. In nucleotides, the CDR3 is TGTGCCAGCAGCTCAATTCGCAACGCGACCCTTCAACTGTTTTTT. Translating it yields CASSSIRNATLQLFF.

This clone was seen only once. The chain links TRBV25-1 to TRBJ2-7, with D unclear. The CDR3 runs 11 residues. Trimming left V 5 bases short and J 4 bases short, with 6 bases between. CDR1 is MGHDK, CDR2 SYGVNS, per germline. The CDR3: CASSRLYEQYF. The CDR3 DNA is TGTGCCAGCAGTCGGTTATACGAGCAGTACTTC.

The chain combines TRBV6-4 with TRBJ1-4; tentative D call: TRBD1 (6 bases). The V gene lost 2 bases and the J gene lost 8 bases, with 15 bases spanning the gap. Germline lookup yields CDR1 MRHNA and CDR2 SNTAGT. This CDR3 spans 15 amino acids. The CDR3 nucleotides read TGTGCCAGCAGTGACAAACAGGGAGCGGGCGAAAAACTGTTTTTT. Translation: CASSDKQGAGEKLFF.

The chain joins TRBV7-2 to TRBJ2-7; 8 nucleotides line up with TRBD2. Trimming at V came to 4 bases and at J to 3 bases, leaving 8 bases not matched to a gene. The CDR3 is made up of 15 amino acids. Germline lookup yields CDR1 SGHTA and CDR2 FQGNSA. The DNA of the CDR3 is TGTGCCAGCAGCTCCTCTAGCGGGTCAAGCTACGAGCAGTACTTC. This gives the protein CASSSSSGSSYEQYF.

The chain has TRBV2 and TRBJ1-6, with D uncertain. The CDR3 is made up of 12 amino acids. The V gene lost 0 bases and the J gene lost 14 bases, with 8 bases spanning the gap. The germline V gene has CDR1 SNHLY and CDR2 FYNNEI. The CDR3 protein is CASSEAGVALHF. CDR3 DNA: TGTGCCAGCAGTGAAGCCGGGGTAGCCCTCCACTTT.

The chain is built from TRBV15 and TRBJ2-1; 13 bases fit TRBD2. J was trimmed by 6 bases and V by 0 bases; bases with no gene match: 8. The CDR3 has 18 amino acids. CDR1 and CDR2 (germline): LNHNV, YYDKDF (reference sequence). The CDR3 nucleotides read TGTGCCACCAGCAGAGATGCAACTAGCGGGGGGGTGGTCAATGAGCAGTTCTTC. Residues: CATSRDATSGGVVNEQFF. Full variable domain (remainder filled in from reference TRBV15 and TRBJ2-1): DAMVIQNPRYQVTQFGKPVTLSCSQTLNHNVMYWYQQKSSQAPKLLFHYYDKDFNNEADTPDNFQSRRPNTSFCFLDIRSPGLGDTAMYLCATSRDATSGGVVNEQFFGPGTRLTVL.

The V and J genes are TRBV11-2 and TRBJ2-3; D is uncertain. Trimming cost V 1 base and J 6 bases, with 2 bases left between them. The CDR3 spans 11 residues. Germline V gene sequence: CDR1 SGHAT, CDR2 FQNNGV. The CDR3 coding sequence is TGTGCCAGCAGCTTAGCCGATACGCAGTATTTT. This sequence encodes CASSLADTQYF. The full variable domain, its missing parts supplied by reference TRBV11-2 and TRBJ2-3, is EAGVAQSPRYKIIEKRQSVAFWCNPISGHATLYWYQQILGQGPKLLIQFQNNGVVDDSQLPKDRFSAERLKGVDSTLKIQPAKLEDSAVYLCASSLADTQYFGPGTRLTVL.